This TCR beta chain was observed in a study of blood T cell repertoires in COVID-19. Whole-study context: Some COVID-19 samples were acute and others convalescent; all came from the United States, Italy and Spain.

The data were produced by immunoSEQ multiplex PCR, yet TCRdb's version contains in-frame clones alone and is incomplete. The sample holds 130,000 to 150,000 clones; 88% are singletons and the top ten take approximately 2.4%. The CDR3 is 14 residues long. The ends lost 6 bases at V and 9 bases at J; junction bases unmatched: 13. CDR1 and CDR2 from the germline V gene are MNHEY and SVGAGI. The rearrangement uses TRBV6-5 and TRBJ1-1; 7 nucleotides align to TRBD1. Sequenced: peripheral blood. This receptor was identified in a human donor in a cohort sampled during active COVID-19. The CDR3 spells CASSPARTTGKAFF. DNA for the CDR3: TGTGCCAGCAGCCCCGCTAGGACGACAGGGAAAGCTTTCTTT.